This TCR beta chain was retrieved from a study of T cells after yellow fever vaccination. Points from the study as a whole: Clones from primary vaccination mostly reappeared after the booster (about 97% CD4, under 90% CD8).

Worth noting for this clonotype: Its antigen is not known.

MiXCR was run by TCRdb on the 5' RACE reads, yielding one entry per CDR3 protein. Here the sample spans about 580,000 distinct CDR3 sequences, around 17% being singletons. The receptor was derived from a man between 18 and 35 years old who received the YFV17D yellow fever vaccine. This specimen was PBMCs, taken around 5 days after the first yellow fever vaccination.

CDR3 in amino acids: CASSFQGPDGGYTF. In nucleotides, the CDR3 is TGTGCCAGCAGTTTTCAGGGCCCCGATGGTGGCTACACCTTC. The V and J genes are TRBV12-3 or TRBV12-4 and TRBJ1-2; a possible D gene is TRBD1 (5 bases). The CDR3 runs to 14 residues. The V end lost 3 bases, the J end lost 7 bases, and 15 bases lay between the germline ends.